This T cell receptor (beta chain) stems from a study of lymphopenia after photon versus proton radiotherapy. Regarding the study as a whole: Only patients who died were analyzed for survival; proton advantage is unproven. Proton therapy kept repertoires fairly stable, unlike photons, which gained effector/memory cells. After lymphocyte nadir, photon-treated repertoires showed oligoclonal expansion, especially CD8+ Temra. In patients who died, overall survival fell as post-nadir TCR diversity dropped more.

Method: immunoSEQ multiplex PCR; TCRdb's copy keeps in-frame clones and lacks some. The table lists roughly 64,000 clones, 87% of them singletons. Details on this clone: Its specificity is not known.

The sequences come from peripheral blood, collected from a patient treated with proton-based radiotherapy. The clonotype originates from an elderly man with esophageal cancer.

The CDR3 spells CASSYGPGTGSEKLFF. The CDR3 DNA reads as TGTGCCAGCAGTTACGGCCCCGGGACAGGGTCTGAAAAACTGTTTTTT. The chain combines TRBV6-5 with TRBJ1-4, with 9 nucleotides matching TRBD1. There are 16 residues in the CDR3. V gave up 2 bases and J gave up 7 bases; unmatched junction bases: 8. The germline gives CDR1 MNHEY, CDR2 SVGAGI.